Below are 7 T cell receptor beta chains sequenced from a single sample in a study of naive and memory T cell subsets. Study findings and constraints: Possibly reflecting memory cells re-expressing CD45RA, a few larger clonotypes occurred in naive repertoires, especially CD8.

Two oligonucleotides, mixed equimolar, formed the beta constant-region primer covering TRBC1 and TRBC2. Nested alpha and beta constant-region primers with the SP2 primer drove four PCR rounds on ligated cDNA. TCRdb re-called the UMI-ligation and nested PCR reads through MiXCR, storing one row per CDR3 protein. The table lists fewer than 150,000 distinct CDR3 sequences, approximately 21% of them singletons. These TCRs are of unknown antigen specificity. Sequencing input: naive CD8+ T cells from blood. These receptor sequences come from a human donor in good health.

The chain carries TRBV9 and TRBJ2-7, with D uncertain. Germline loops: CDR1 SGDLS, CDR2 YYNGEE. The ends were cut back, 0 bases at V and 6 bases at J, with 13 bases in the middle. The CDR3 covers 14 residues. The CDR3 nucleotides read TGTGCCAGCAGCGTAGCTTCCGGCCCAACCGAGCAGTACTTC. It codes for CASSVASGPTEQYF.

This rearrangement joins TRBV12-3 or TRBV12-4 to TRBJ2-5, with 9 bases fitting TRBD1. With 2 bases clipped from V and 5 bases from J, the junction kept 9 bases outside the gene matches. CDR3 length: 16 residues. CDR3 region: CASSLSWDREGETQYF. CDR3 coding DNA: TGTGCCAGCAGTTTAAGTTGGGACAGGGAAGGGGAGACCCAGTACTTC.

This sequence joins TRBV4-1 and TRBJ2-7; 9 bases are a match to TRBD2. Germline-derived CDR1 and CDR2 are MGHRA and YSYEKL. The ends lost 1 base at V and 6 bases at J; junction bases unmatched: 7. CDR3 size: 15 residues. This chain's CDR3 is CASSQGSSGSVEQYF. CDR3 in DNA: TGCGCCAGCAGCCAAGGAAGTAGCGGGAGTGTCGAGCAGTACTTC.

The chain recombines TRBV28 with TRBJ2-7, with D perhaps TRBD1 or TRBD2 (5 bases each). V lost 6 bases and J lost 5, with 11 bases in between. CDR3 length: 12 residues. Germline V gene sequence: CDR1 MDHEN, CDR2 SYDVKM. The CDR3 spells CASRGPLDEQYF. The DNA of the CDR3 is TGTGCCAGCAGGGGACCTCTCGACGAGCAGTACTTC.

The chain recombines TRBV10-3 with TRBJ2-1; D is possibly TRBD2 (6 bases). CDR3 length: 15 residues. Trimming shortened V by 9 bases and J by 2 bases, and 17 bases separated the two germline ends. Per germline, CDR1 ENHRY and CDR2 SYGVKD. CDR3 protein: CAIRTGTDTYNEQFF. CDR3 sequence (DNA): TGTGCCATTCGTACCGGGACTGACACCTACAATGAGCAGTTCTTC.

This chain links TRBV19 with TRBJ1-5; perhaps TRBD1 as D (5 bases). The CDR3 runs 12 residues. The germline gives CDR1 LNHDA, CDR2 SQIVND (reference sequence). Trimming took off 6 bases at V and 3 bases at J, with 6 bases between the two ends. The CDR3 loop is CASSRDNQPQHF. The CDR3 DNA sequence: TGTGCCAGTAGCAGGGACAATCAGCCCCAGCATTTT.

The rearrangement uses TRBV28 and TRBJ2-3, with 10 bases aligning to TRBD1. CDR3 size: 18 residues. CDR1 is MDHEN, CDR2 SYDVKM, per germline. V lost 3 bases and J lost 2; bases outside the gene matches: 11. The CDR3 sequence: CASSLGTGVSISTDTQYF. CDR3 in DNA: TGTGCCAGCAGTTTGGGGACAGGGGTGTCTATTTCCACAGATACGCAGTATTTT.